This section outlines one T cell receptor beta chain sequence together with its context. This clone was observed a single time. Its binding antigen is unknown. No base-level quality is on record; no much larger clone is a single base apart. These data come from a study of cytomegalovirus exposure and HLA in healthy donors (dated by TCRdb to about 2017). For context, the study as a whole: An earlier analysis of under 600 of the donors reported 250 to 300 Gb of sequence data and 120 million or so unique TCR beta sequences from some 180 million T cells. Approximately 330 gigabases of sequencing data and tens of millions of unique TCR sequences made up an early release that covered some 640 HLA-typed donors. Rather than using new phenotypic data, the later analysis identified candidate immune exposures from TCR beta sequences and from how often those sequences occurred across donors. Across some 400 genotyped donors of the cohort, an average of roughly 250,000 unique TCR beta nucleotide sequences per donor were sequenced, and 15% to 20% of those sequences were non-productive. Besides the first cohort of approximately 710 subjects, a separate validation cohort made up of over a hundred different subjects was used. A later analysis re-examined previously published TCR beta repertoires from over 500 donors and added high-resolution HLA genotyping to investigate patterns of TCR occurrence. Typing coverage differed by locus: A, B, C, DRB1 and DQB1 were typed in about 629-640 donors, DQA1 in roughly 510, DPA1 in nearly 610, and DPB1 in 450 to 490. The genetic ancestry cluster associated with self-reported Caucasian donors included over 65% of the approximately 430 genotyped donors. The study profiled the T cell repertoires of about 640 subjects by immunosequencing and related them to cytomegalovirus serostatus. The study aimed to test whether cataloging public T cell receptors could reveal signatures of past pathogen exposure. About 5 DR-DQ haplotypes were handled as single units for association and clustering, since linkage in the cohort was strong. In a later genetic analysis, genome-wide SNP genotypes for about three fifths of the 666 donors were used, and that subset was treated as a discovery cohort. Both class I and class II loci were covered by HLA typing, at four-digit resolution. All discovery cohort repertoires had been generated using a single sequencing platform. Alongside the repertoire data, information on donor age, sex, ethnicity and CMV serostatus was compiled. In an earlier analysis of roughly 540 of the donors, high-throughput TCR beta sequencing was used to judge whether each TCR beta V gene segment behaved as functional or pseudogenic. High-throughput TCR immunosequencing, statistical association of individual TCRs with disease status, and machine learning were combined to predict cytomegalovirus infection status.

The library was produced with the immunoSEQ multiplex PCR assay. For the multiplex PCR, a mixture combining 60 forward primers for TCR Vbeta segments and 13 reverse primers for TCR Jbeta segments was used. A multiplex PCR assay on genomic DNA amplified the CDR3 region of rearranged TCR beta genes. Amplified TCR beta libraries were sequenced as 87-base-pair reads on the Illumina HiSeq System. The authors' analysis ran thus. Across the 670 or so repertoires, a later analysis counted around 80 million unique TCR beta chains, roughly 11 million of which were shared by at least two donors. A nearest-neighbor algorithm error-corrected the raw reads and collapsed the reads into unique sequences, merging closely related sequences to remove PCR and sequencing errors. To assign V, D and J gene segments, CDR3 sequences were aligned to IMGT reference sequences. For a sequence to be retained, at least a six-nucleotide match to both a V gene segment and a J gene segment was required. A rearrangement was called productive if the CDR3 had no stop codons and remained in frame with V and J, and every other rearrangement was called non-productive. Following IMGT convention, CDR3 was defined as the stretch from the second conserved V-encoded cysteine up to the conserved J-encoded phenylalanine. Sequences without an unambiguous match to a single V gene segment were excluded from the earlier analysis of approximately 560 of the donors. In an earlier analysis of 587 of the donors, V segments were called functional above 56.7% productive rearrangements and were called segregating when the between-donor standard deviation exceeded 5%. A statistical classification framework was built to diagnose cytomegalovirus status from the catalog of TCR beta chain sequences. In a later analysis, V and J genes were assigned by comparing TCR nucleotide sequences against IMGT/GENE-DB human TR gene sequences. In a later analysis, CDR3 sequences and most-parsimonious VDJ recombination scenarios were assigned using the TCRdist pipeline. In a later analysis, each TCR beta chain was defined by its CDR3 amino acid sequence together with its V-gene family, and reads without a unique V-gene family were excluded. As a way to deal with suspected cross-contamination and a sequencing artifact, a later analysis dropped under 600 nucleotide sequences that were highly shared and had low generation probability. In a later analysis, a clonal expansion index for each public chain was calculated from normalized within-repertoire ranks of inferred template counts. In a later analysis, generation probabilities were computed with a VDJ recombination model fitted to out-of-frame rearrangements, and the resulting probabilities were checked against IGoR. A later analysis scored TCR-TCR, TCR-HLA and TCR-CMV co-occurrence with hypergeometric tests, applying a repertoire-size bias correction to TCR pairs. To estimate false discovery rates, a later analysis permuted the HLA or CMV assignments 20 times. In a later analysis, co-occurring TCRs were grouped using DBSCAN, and TCRdist sequence similarity was added for clustering within HLA-allele-positive subsets. Repertoires with fewer than 30,000 or more than 120,000 public chains were left out of co-occurrence clustering, as were a few repertoires with anomalous nucleotide sharing. Imported from immuneACCESS, the table was reduced by TCRdb to in-frame sequences with V and J called. These copies leave out some clones; in studies compared against another copy, an unresolved V gene accounts for under half, and the cause of the remainder is not known. Clonal size and the V and J genes are those of that table, whereas D and trimming came from the DNA. The sample profile shows 100,000 to 150,000 clones; about 80% of them were found once. Approximately 8.4% of the sample rests with the top ten.

Overall study outcomes, separate from this receptor: A cluster of highly shared sequence variants was judged likely to represent a technical artifact of the sequencing pipeline. Most TCR sequences were observed very rarely across donors, whereas some public TCRs were present in many individuals. At a false discovery rate of 0.05, a later analysis linked approximately 18,000 TCR beta sequences to specific HLA alleles. A later analysis found that HLA-associated TCR beta chains were more clonally expanded and had lower generation probabilities than equally common non-associated chains. In vitro tests confirmed that a few of the cytomegalovirus-associated TCR beta chains recognize cytomegalovirus antigens. Because the 87-base-pair reads could not distinguish some IMGT-functional V segments, including TRBV6-2 and TRBV6-3, those segments were excluded. A further reported finding was that TCR beta sequences accurately predicted the HLA-A and HLA-B alleles for most subjects in the first cohort. According to a later genetic analysis, donors in an Asian-associated ancestry cluster had fewer N-insertions in productive TCRs than the roughly 700-donor mean. Roughly uniform sequencing depth across donors was assumed in presence/absence analyses, although this assumption may not hold. In both the original and validation cohorts, the classifier was reported to diagnose cytomegalovirus status with high specificity and sensitivity. Most CMV-associated TCR beta chains appeared to be HLA-restricted in a later analysis, and the HLA associations seemed to be driven largely by CMV exposure. The cohort was sequenced for TCR beta chains only, and without alpha or paired-chain data the features that could be detected were limited. According to the authors, the approach could potentially be generalized to other disease states and immunological phenotypes. Broadly in line with IMGT annotations, most TCR beta V segments showed up in productive rearrangements about 87% or about 30% of the time in an earlier analysis of several hundred of the donors. Correlated functional status among segregating V segments might be attributable to linkage disequilibrium, but an unknown experimental factor could not be ruled out. In a later analysis, the rate of TCR association differed among HLA loci, with DRB1 alleles having the most associated TCRs and HLA-C alleles having the fewest. A later analysis reported that several top co-occurrence clusters appeared linked to parvovirus B19, influenza, CMV and Epstein-Barr virus. V-gene and J-gene trimming of TCR beta chains was associated with a missense DCLRE1C variant in a later genetic analysis, and the association was replicated in an independent cohort. The study listed 150 to 200 TCR beta chains as associated with cytomegalovirus. When HLA alleles, especially DR and DQ, strongly co-occurred, TCR associations were difficult to assign to individual alleles. Because HLA typing was missing for some donors at each locus, association tests included only the typed subset. CMV serostatus was the only immune exposure information available for the cohort. Because counts were too low, fewer than 20 rarely observed V segments, including chromosome 9 orphons, were excluded from the earlier analysis of 587 of the donors.

V gives up 1 base and J gives up 5 bases, and the segment between their germline ends measures 16 bases. From the cysteine up to the phenylalanine, the CDR3 has a length of 15 residues. Of the read, only the CDR3 DNA is kept; its 45 bases are in frame from base 1. As encoded in the germline V gene (reference sequence), CDR1 is GTSNPN while CDR2 is SVGIG. The cohort comprised more than 550 healthy bone marrow donors. At the time of sampling, all cohort members were nominally healthy, though unrecorded immune exposures were likely present. The donor was CMV seropositive and was included in the group of 250 to 300 seropositive cohort members. A peripheral blood sample was collected from each donor, and TCR beta sequencing was performed on peripheral blood mononuclear cells. Genomic DNA was extracted from the blood cell samples with the Qiagen DNeasy Blood Extraction Kit.

This TCR was sampled from a man under 40 in good health and CMV-seropositive. This receptor chain uses TRBV30 and TRBJ2-3; perhaps TRBD2 is the D gene, with 6 bases matching. Sequences were obtained from PBMCs. The sequence in DNA is TGTGCCTGGAGTGGCGAGGGAGGAGGTGTAGATACGCAGTATTTT. Its translation reads: CAWSGEGGGVDTQYF.